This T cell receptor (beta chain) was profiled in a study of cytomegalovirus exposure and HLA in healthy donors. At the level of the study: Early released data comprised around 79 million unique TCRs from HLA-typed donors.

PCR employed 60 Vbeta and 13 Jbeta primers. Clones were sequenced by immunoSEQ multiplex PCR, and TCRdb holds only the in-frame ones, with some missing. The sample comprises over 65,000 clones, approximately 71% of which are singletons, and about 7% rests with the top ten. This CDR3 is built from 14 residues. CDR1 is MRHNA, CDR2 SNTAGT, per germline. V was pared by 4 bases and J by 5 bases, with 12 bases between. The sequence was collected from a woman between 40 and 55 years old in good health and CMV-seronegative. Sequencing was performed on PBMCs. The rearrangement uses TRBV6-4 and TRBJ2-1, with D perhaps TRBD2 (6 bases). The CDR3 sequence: CASSGGDVNNEQFF. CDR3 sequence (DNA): TGTGCCAGCAGTGGGGGGGATGTTAACAATGAGCAGTTCTTC.